A single sample gave rise to the 27 T cell receptor beta chains below, sequenced in a study of identifying expanded T cells in peripheral blood. This table comes from immunoSEQ multiplex PCR, and its TCRdb copy is limited to in-frame clones, with some not included. The sample carries 100,000 to 150,000 clones, more than 75% recorded once. The source material was blood. The receptors originated from a person aged 18 to 70 in good health.

The V gene is TRBV18, the J gene TRBJ2-4, with TRBD1 as a possible D gene (6 bases). This CDR3 is 14 amino acids long. Trimming cost V 6 bases and J 8 bases, with 17 bases left between them. CDR1 and CDR2 from the germline V gene are KGHSH and LQKENI. The CDR3 region is CASSDNQGRHIQYF. The CDR3, as DNA: TGTGCCAGCTCGGACAATCAGGGGCGACACATTCAGTACTTC.

This chain connects TRBV4-3 to TRBJ1-4, with D possibly being TRBD1 (5 bases). The CDR3 spans 16 residues. V was trimmed by 1 base and J by 2 bases, leaving 11 bases between them. CDR1 is LGHNA and CDR2 is YSLEER in the germline V gene. Here the CDR3 DNA reads TGCGCCAGCAGCCAAGGTTGGGGGGTCACTAATGAAAAACTGTTTTTT. Amino acids: CASSQGWGVTNEKLFF.

The chain combines TRBV18 with TRBJ2-7; 7 positions agree with TRBD1. CDR1 is KGHSH and CDR2 is LQKENI in the germline V gene. CDR3 length equals 14 residues. Trimming cost V 2 bases and J 4 bases; bases outside gene matches: 5. In nucleotides, the CDR3 is TGTGCCAGCTCACCAGCCGGGACAGATTACGAGCAGTACTTC. Translation gives CASSPAGTDYEQYF.

V usage is TRBV10-2 and J usage is TRBJ2-3, with 10 positions matching TRBD1. Per germline, CDR1 WSHSY and CDR2 SAAADI. V dropped 6 bases and J dropped 1; count of bases not matched to a gene: 10. This CDR3 contains 17 residues. The CDR3 spells CASRSNFGTGGTDTQYF. CDR3 bases: TGCGCCAGCAGATCTAATTTTGGGACAGGGGGCACAGATACGCAGTATTTT.

The chain combines TRBV5-4 with TRBJ2-7; D is unclear. This CDR3 comprises 13 residues. Germline V gene sequence: CDR1 SGHNT, CDR2 YYREEE (reference sequence). The V and J ends lost 1 base and 3 bases respectively, with 8 bases between them. CDR3 in amino acids: CASSLNQRYEQYF. As DNA, the CDR3 is TGTGCCAGCAGCTTGAATCAACGCTACGAGCAGTACTTC.

This clone has more than one count but fewer than ten. V usage is TRBV19 and J usage is TRBJ1-6; D is possibly TRBD1 (5 bases). The germline V and J ends were trimmed by 4 bases and 8 bases, with 12 bases remaining between them. The CDR3 length is 14 residues. CDR1 LNHDA and CDR2 SQIVND come from the germline V gene (reference sequence). The CDR3 DNA reads as TGTGCCAGTAGTAGGGAGGGGCTCCATTCACCCCTCCACTTT. Protein product: CASSREGLHSPLHF.

This clone was observed a few times. At the DNA level, this CDR3 is encoded by other sequences in the same sample as well. The chain uses TRBV30 and TRBJ1-1, with a tentative D call TRBD1 (5 bases). The CDR3 is made up of 13 amino acids. Trimming pared 2 bases from V and 5 bases from J, leaving 12 bases between. From germline, CDR1 is GTSNPN and CDR2 SVGIG (reference sequence). The CDR3 is CAWSRTGGTEAFF. The DNA for the CDR3 is TGTGCCTGGAGTCGGACCGGGGGAACTGAAGCTTTCTTT.

The V and J genes are TRBV5-6 and TRBJ1-1; 7 nucleotides align to TRBD1. The CDR3 is made up of 15 amino acids. Germline-derived CDR1 and CDR2 are SGHDT and YYEEEE. V was clipped by 0 bases and J by 0 bases; unmatched bases: 2. The CDR3 here is CASSLGTGMNTEAFF. The CDR3 nucleotides are TGTGCCAGCAGCTTGGGGACAGGAATGAACACTGAAGCTTTCTTT.

This clone was detected only a few times. The V gene is TRBV20-1, the J gene TRBJ2-3; D gene ambiguous. This CDR3 spans 11 amino acids. V dropped 0 bases and J dropped 5 bases, with 3 bases sitting between them. Germline CDR1 DFQATT, CDR2 SNEGSKA (reference sequence). The CDR3 DNA sequence: TGCAGTGCTAGAGAGGGAGATACGCAGTATTTT. Its protein is CSAREGDTQYF.

The chain links TRBV5-1 to TRBJ2-4; either TRBD1 or TRBD2 may fit D (5 bases each). The CDR3 sequence is 18 residues long. Germline V lookup: CDR1 SGHRS, CDR2 YFSETQ. Deletions cut 4 bases from V and 8 bases from J, with 28 bases between. In nucleotides, the CDR3 is TGCGCCAGCAGCCCGGGCAGCGGACACCCCACGCTGGGAGACATTCAGTACTTC. Residues: CASSPGSGHPTLGDIQYF. The variable domain in full, with the rest retrieved from reference TRBV5-1 and TRBJ2-4, is KAGVTQTPRYLIKTRGQQVTLSCSPISGHRSVSWYQQTPGQGLQFLFEYFSETQRNKGNFPGRFSGRQFSNSRSEMNVSTLELGDSALYLCASSPGSGHPTLGDIQYFGAGTRLSVL.

The sample holds a few counts of this clone. The chain uses TRBV6-1 and TRBJ1-2; D is undetermined. CDR1 and CDR2 from the germline V gene are MNHNS and SASEGT. Between the trimmed V and J ends, which lost 8 bases and 4 bases, there was a span of 5 bases. The CDR3 extends over 10 amino acids. CDR3: CASLLYGYTF. As DNA, the CDR3 is TGTGCCAGCCTCCTCTATGGCTACACCTTC.

This chain joins TRBV19 and TRBJ2-1; TRBD1 is a possible D gene (5 bases). V dropped 3 bases and J dropped 9 bases, with 9 bases sitting between them. Germline CDR1 and CDR2: LNHDA and SQIVND (reference sequence). This CDR3 spans 12 amino acids. CDR3 sequence reads: CASSIWGAEQFF. The DNA of the CDR3 is TGTGCCAGTAGTATCTGGGGCGCTGAGCAGTTCTTC.

This chain joins TRBV7-9 and TRBJ2-5; D is unresolved. V was trimmed by 5 bases and J by 5 bases, leaving 12 bases between them. Germline lookup yields CDR1 SEHNR and CDR2 FQNEAQ (reference sequence). The CDR3 consists of 13 residues. CDR3 sequence reads: CASSESFRETQYF. DNA for the CDR3: TGTGCCAGCAGCGAGTCGTTTAGGGAGACCCAGTACTTC.

The chain is built from TRBV6-5 and TRBJ2-7, with 12 bases that match TRBD1. This CDR3 contains 15 residues. The germline V gene has CDR1 MNHEY and CDR2 SVGAGI. The V and J ends lost 6 bases and 2 bases, in that order; junction bases with no gene match: 5. The CDR3 region is CASRSGTGGTYEQYF. For the CDR3, the DNA is TGTGCCAGCAGATCCGGGACAGGGGGCACCTACGAGCAGTACTTC.

This chain connects TRBV4-3 to TRBJ1-1; D gene uncertain. CDR1 and CDR2 (germline): LGHNA, YSLEER. The ends were cut back, 0 bases at V and 11 bases at J, with 16 bases in the middle. This CDR3 is 14 amino acids long. This chain's CDR3 is CASSQDFGSRPAFF. Written as DNA, the CDR3 is TGCGCCAGCAGCCAAGATTTTGGTAGCAGACCTGCTTTCTTT.

The gene calls are TRBV15 and TRBJ2-3; D ambiguous. V lost 2 bases, J lost 5 bases, and 5 bases lay in between. The CDR3 consists of 12 residues. Germline V gives CDR1 LNHNV, CDR2 YYDKDF (reference sequence). This chain's CDR3 is CATSRFLDTQYF. In DNA, the CDR3 is TGTGCCACCAGCAGATTTTTAGATACGCAGTATTTT.

This rearrangement joins TRBV5-4 to TRBJ2-3, with TRBD2 matching 8 bases. The germline CDR1 and CDR2 sequences are SGHNT and YYREEE (reference sequence). After removal of 4 bases from V and 4 bases from J, the junction contained 5 bases not matched to a gene. CDR3 length: 14 amino acids. As DNA, the CDR3 is TGTGCCAGCAGCCGGGGGGGCTTGCCAGATACGCAGTATTTT. This gives the protein CASSRGGLPDTQYF.

This rearrangement joins TRBV2 to TRBJ1-2; 8 bases map to TRBD1. The V gene end was trimmed by 6 bases and the J gene end by 6 bases; junction bases not matched to a gene: 9. The CDR3 consists of 14 residues. Germline V gene sequence: CDR1 SNHLY, CDR2 FYNNEI. CDR3 coding DNA: TGTGCCAGCAGGGTCCCAGCAGGGGGCAATGGCTACACCTTC. It encodes CASRVPAGGNGYTF. Full variable domain (outside the CDR3, taken from reference TRBV2 and TRBJ1-2): EPEVTQTPSHQVTQMGQEVILRCVPISNHLYFYWYRQILGQKVEFLVSFYNNEISEKSEIFDDQFSVERPDGSNFTLKIRSTKLEDSAMYFCASRVPAGGNGYTFGSGTRLTVV.

The chain is built from TRBV14 and TRBJ2-7; D is tentatively TRBD1 or TRBD2 (6 bases each). The V end was cut by 2 bases, the J end by 4 bases, with 12 bases between. CDR1 and CDR2 from the germline V gene are SGHDN and FVKESK. The CDR3 has 14 residues. CDR3 loop: CASSQRRDMYEQYF. CDR3 sequence (DNA): TGTGCCAGCAGCCAAAGGAGGGACATGTACGAGCAGTACTTC.

The gene calls are TRBV5-1 and TRBJ1-1, with TRBD1 as a possible D gene (5 bases). V gave up 4 bases and J gave up 1 base, with 11 bases separating them. The CDR3 spans 14 residues. In germline, CDR1 is SGHRS, CDR2 YFSETQ. The chain's CDR3 is CASSVATENTEAFF. The CDR3 DNA sequence: TGCGCCAGCAGCGTGGCGACAGAGAACACTGAAGCTTTCTTT.

The chain recombines TRBV27 with TRBJ1-1; no clear D gene. The V and J ends lost 1 base and 0 bases respectively, with 9 bases between them. CDR1 is MNHEY, CDR2 SMNVEV, per germline (reference sequence). The CDR3 loop spans 15 amino acids. The DNA for the CDR3 is TGTGCCAGCAGTTTATATCCATATTTGAACACTGAAGCTTTCTTT. Encoded protein: CASSLYPYLNTEAFF.

The rearrangement uses TRBV7-9 and TRBJ2-5, with a tentative D call TRBD2 (6 bases). The V end was cut by 5 bases, the J end by 9 bases, with 16 bases between. The germline CDR1 and CDR2 sequences are SEHNR and FQNEAQ (reference sequence). This CDR3 contains 13 residues. The CDR3 nucleotides are TGTGCCAGCAGCCCGGAGGGGCCGGCGGCCCAGTACTTC. Translated: CASSPEGPAAQYF.

V gene TRBV14 combines with J gene TRBJ2-3, with D possibly matching TRBD1 (6 bases). This CDR3 spans 13 amino acids. With 4 bases removed from V and 3 bases from J, the gap between germline ends came to 8 bases. The germline CDR1 and CDR2 sequences are SGHDN and FVKESK. The CDR3 spells CASSRRGTDTQYF. The CDR3 bases are TGTGCCAGCAGCCGCAGGGGAACAGATACGCAGTATTTT.

This clone appeared a single time. V gene TRBV18 combines with J gene TRBJ2-3; D tentatively reads TRBD1 or TRBD2 (5 bases each). CDR1 is KGHSH and CDR2 is LQKENI in the germline V gene. Trimming stripped 4 bases from V and 6 bases from J, with 11 bases between. CDR3 length: 13 amino acids. CDR3: CASSQRDVDTQYF. CDR3 coding DNA: TGTGCCAGCTCACAACGGGACGTCGATACGCAGTATTTT.

J is TRBJ1-2 and V is TRBV30; no clear D. Germline values: CDR1 GTSNPN, CDR2 SVGIG (reference sequence). Trimming took 7 bases from V and 8 from J, leaving 17 bases between them. This CDR3 region has 12 residues. The DNA for the CDR3 is TGTGCCTCCCAGGACTATAATACGGGCTACACCTTC. As protein: CASQDYNTGYTF.

This clone has only one observation. This chain connects TRBV5-1 to TRBJ2-2, with D possibly matching TRBD1 (5 bases). The germline gives CDR1 SGHRS, CDR2 YFSETQ. The CDR3 runs 14 residues. Trimming removed 3 bases from V and 4 bases from J, with 10 bases in between. In DNA form, the CDR3 reads TGCGCCAGCAGCTCGAGGACACCCACCGGGGAGCTGTTTTTT. It encodes CASSSRTPTGELFF. Drawing the rest from reference TRBV5-1 and TRBJ2-2, the complete variable domain is KAGVTQTPRYLIKTRGQQVTLSCSPISGHRSVSWYQQTPGQGLQFLFEYFSETQRNKGNFPGRFSGRQFSNSRSEMNVSTLELGDSALYLCASSSRTPTGELFFGEGSRLTVL.

This rearrangement joins TRBV7-6 to TRBJ2-7; no firm D call. Trimming removed 5 bases at V and 1 base at J, with 6 bases between. This CDR3 spans 12 amino acids. Germline CDR1 is SGHVS and CDR2 is FNYEAQ. In DNA form, the CDR3 reads TGTGCCAGCAGCGGCAGGTCCTACGAGCAGTACTTC. This codes for CASSGRSYEQYF.